Below are 12 T cell receptor beta chains sequenced from a single sample in a study of blood T cell repertoires in COVID-19. Some clones are missing from TCRdb's copy, which holds only in-frame ones; the method was immunoSEQ multiplex PCR. The sample gives some 9,000 clones, 91% of which show up once; under 5.5% is in the top ten. The source material was peripheral blood. Every receptor here comes from a woman aged 50 to 60 with active COVID-19.

V and J are TRBV7-3 and TRBJ2-1, with 8 positions matching TRBD2. V lost 2 bases to trimming and J lost 4 bases; unmatched junction nucleotides: 7. Germline-derived CDR1 and CDR2 are SGHTA and FQGTGA. CDR3 size: 16 residues. CDR3: CASSLDPGRGYNEQFF. The CDR3 DNA sequence: TGTGCCAGCAGCTTAGATCCCGGGAGGGGATACAATGAGCAGTTCTTC.

The chain employs TRBV27 and TRBJ2-7, with TRBD2 matching 8 bases. This CDR3 is built from 15 residues. Per germline, CDR1 MNHEY and CDR2 SMNVEV (reference sequence). V lost 11 bases and J lost 4; bases outside the gene matches: 16. The DNA of the CDR3 is TGTGCCGCTAGCAGAAGCGGGAGTTCCCGGTACGAGCAGTACTTC. Protein sequence: CAASRSGSSRYEQYF.

The chain carries TRBV5-6 and TRBJ2-1; 9 bases are shared with TRBD2. Germline V gene sequence: CDR1 SGHDT, CDR2 YYEEEE. After removal of 5 bases from V and 0 bases from J, the junction contained 9 bases not matched to a gene. The CDR3 has 17 amino acids. The CDR3 DNA reads as TGTGCCAGCAGAAAGCCGAGTAGCGGGAGCTCCTACAATGAGCAGTTCTTC. Its translation: CASRKPSSGSSYNEQFF.

This clone has just one count. V and J are TRBV6-5 and TRBJ2-2, with D possibly TRBD1 on 6 matching bases. The CDR3 is made up of 14 amino acids. The V and J ends lost 6 bases and 7 bases respectively, with 15 bases between them. Germline assignment: CDR1 MNHEY and CDR2 SVGAGI. CDR3 in DNA: TGTGCCAGCAGGAGGGGGACCAGGGGCGGGGAGCTGTTTTTT. This codes for CASRRGTRGGELFF.

J is TRBJ2-7 and V is TRBV28; 8 nucleotides line up with TRBD2. Germline V gene data show CDR1 as MDHEN and CDR2 as SYDVKM. This CDR3 spans 16 amino acids. V shed 6 bases and J 4 bases; nucleotides not matched to a gene: 14. This CDR3 reads CASRALKAGEPYEQYF. CDR3 DNA: TGTGCCAGCAGGGCCCTTAAAGCGGGAGAGCCTTACGAGCAGTACTTC.

This chain connects TRBV19 to TRBJ1-4, with a tentative D call TRBD1 (6 bases). CDR3 length: 14 residues. V lost 8 bases, J lost 9 bases, and 19 bases lay in between. The germline V gene has CDR1 LNHDA and CDR2 SQIVND (reference sequence). The CDR3 coding sequence is TGTGCCAGTGGGGTCCCGGGACAAAAGAAAAAACTGTTTTTT. It specifies CASGVPGQKKKLFF. The whole variable domain, remainder taken from reference TRBV19 and TRBJ1-4, is DGGITQSPKYLFRKEGQNVTLSCEQNLNHDAMYWYRQDPGQGLRLIYYSQIVNDFQKGDIAEGYSVSREKKESFPLTVTSAQKNPTAFYLCASGVPGQKKKLFFGSGTQLSVL.

V gene TRBV7-9 combines with J gene TRBJ2-1, with 8 bases fitting TRBD2. This CDR3 spans 12 amino acids. Germline lookup yields CDR1 SEHNR and CDR2 FQNEAQ (reference sequence). V gave up 0 bases and J gave up 15 bases; unmatched junction bases: 4. The CDR3 spells CASSLAGLAMFF. CDR3 DNA sequence: TGTGCCAGCAGCTTAGCAGGACTAGCCATGTTCTTC.

The V gene is TRBV28, the J gene TRBJ1-6; D perhaps matches TRBD1 (5 bases). Trimming cost V 3 bases and J 9 bases, with 6 bases left between them. Germline V gives CDR1 MDHEN, CDR2 SYDVKM. The CDR3 is 12 residues long. DNA of the CDR3: TGTGCCAGCAGTTTGGGGCGTTCACCCCTCCACTTT. This gives the protein CASSLGRSPLHF.

This chain uses TRBV5-4 with TRBJ2-7, with 7 bases identical to TRBD2. From germline, CDR1 is SGHNT and CDR2 YYREEE (reference sequence). The CDR3 is 14 residues long. V shed 3 bases, J shed 4 bases, and the junction held 7 bases outside the gene matches. CDR3 amino acids: CASSWGGNRYEQYF. Here the CDR3 DNA reads TGTGCCAGCAGCTGGGGGGGAAACCGGTACGAGCAGTACTTC.

This chain joins TRBV27 and TRBJ2-4, with D perhaps TRBD1 (5 bases). CDR3 length equals 15 residues. Germline V gene sequence: CDR1 MNHEY, CDR2 SMNVEV (reference sequence). Trimming took off 8 bases at V and 2 bases at J, with 16 bases between the two ends. DNA of the CDR3: TGTGCCAGCGCACCATCCAGGGTATCCAAAAACATTCAGTACTTC. Its protein product is CASAPSRVSKNIQYF.

The CDR3 DNA follows: TGTGCCAGCAGCTCGCCCGGGGGGTATGGCTACACCTTC. Encoded protein: CASSSPGGYGYTF. The V gene is TRBV7-9, the J gene TRBJ1-2; TRBD1 is a possible D gene (5 bases). Trimming left V 4 bases short and J 5 bases short, with 11 bases between. The CDR3 sequence is 13 residues long. CDR1 and CDR2 from the germline V gene are SEHNR and FQNEAQ (reference sequence).

The genes are TRBV28 and TRBJ1-5; a weak D match, TRBD1 (6 bases). Trimming shortened V by 1 base and J by 6 bases, and 10 bases separated the two germline ends. This CDR3 comprises 14 residues. Germline V gene sequence: CDR1 MDHEN, CDR2 SYDVKM. CDR3 amino acids: CASSLSTGFQPQHF. In DNA form, the CDR3 reads TGTGCCAGCAGTTTATCTACAGGGTTTCAGCCCCAGCATTTT.